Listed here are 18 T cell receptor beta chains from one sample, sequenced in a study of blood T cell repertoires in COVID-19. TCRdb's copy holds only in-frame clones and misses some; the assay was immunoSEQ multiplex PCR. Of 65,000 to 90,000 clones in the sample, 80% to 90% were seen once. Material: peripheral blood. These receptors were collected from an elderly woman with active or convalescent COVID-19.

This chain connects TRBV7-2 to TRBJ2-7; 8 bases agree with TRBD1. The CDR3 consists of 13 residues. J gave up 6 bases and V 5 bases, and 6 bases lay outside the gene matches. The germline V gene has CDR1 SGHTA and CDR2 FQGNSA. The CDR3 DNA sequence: TGTGCCAGCAGCATCGGACAGGGTCGCGAGCAGTACTTC. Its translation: CASSIGQGREQYF. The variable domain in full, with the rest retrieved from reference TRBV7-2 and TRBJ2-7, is GAGVSQSPSNKVTEKGKDVELRCDPISGHTALYWYRQSLGQGLEFLIYFQGNSAPDKSGLPSDRFSAERTGGSVSTLTIQRTQQEDSAVYLCASSIGQGREQYFGPGTRLTVT.

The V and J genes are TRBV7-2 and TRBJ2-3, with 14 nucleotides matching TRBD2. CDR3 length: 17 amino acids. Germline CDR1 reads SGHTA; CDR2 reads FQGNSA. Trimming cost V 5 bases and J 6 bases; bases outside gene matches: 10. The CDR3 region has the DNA TGTGCCAGCAGCCTTAGACTAGCGGGGGGGCCGGAGGATACGCAGTATTTT. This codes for CASSLRLAGGPEDTQYF.

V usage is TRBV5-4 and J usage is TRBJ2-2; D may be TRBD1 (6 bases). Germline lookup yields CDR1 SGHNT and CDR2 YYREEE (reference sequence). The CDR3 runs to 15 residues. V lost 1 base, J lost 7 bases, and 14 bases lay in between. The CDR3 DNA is TGTGCCAGCAGCTTGCACACACAGGGATACGGGGAGCTGTTTTTT. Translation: CASSLHTQGYGELFF.

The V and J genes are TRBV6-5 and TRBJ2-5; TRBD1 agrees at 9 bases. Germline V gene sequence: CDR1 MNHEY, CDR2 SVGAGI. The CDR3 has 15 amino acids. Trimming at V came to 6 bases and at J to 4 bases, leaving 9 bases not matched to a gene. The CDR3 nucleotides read TGTGCCAGCAGGACCGACAGGGGGTTAGGAGAGACCCAGTACTTC. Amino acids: CASRTDRGLGETQYF.

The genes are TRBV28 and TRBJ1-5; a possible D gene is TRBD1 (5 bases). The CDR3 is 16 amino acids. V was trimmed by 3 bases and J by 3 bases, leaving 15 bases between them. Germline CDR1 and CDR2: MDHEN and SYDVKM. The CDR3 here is CASSFGRRGNNQPQHF. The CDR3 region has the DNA TGTGCCAGCAGTTTTGGGAGGAGGGGAAACAATCAGCCCCAGCATTTT.

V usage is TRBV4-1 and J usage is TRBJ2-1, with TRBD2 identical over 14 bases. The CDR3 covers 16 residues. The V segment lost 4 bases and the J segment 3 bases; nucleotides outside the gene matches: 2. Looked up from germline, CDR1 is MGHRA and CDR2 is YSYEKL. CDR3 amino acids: CASSPGTSGGYNEQFF. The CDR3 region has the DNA TGCGCCAGCAGCCCAGGGACTAGCGGGGGCTACAATGAGCAGTTCTTC.

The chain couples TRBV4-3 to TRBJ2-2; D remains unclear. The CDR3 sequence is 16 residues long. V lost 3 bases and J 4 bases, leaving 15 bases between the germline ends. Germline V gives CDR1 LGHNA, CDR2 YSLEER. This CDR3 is CASSQYPTYSTGELFF. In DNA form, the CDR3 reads TGCGCCAGCAGCCAGTACCCCACCTACTCCACCGGGGAGCTGTTTTTT.

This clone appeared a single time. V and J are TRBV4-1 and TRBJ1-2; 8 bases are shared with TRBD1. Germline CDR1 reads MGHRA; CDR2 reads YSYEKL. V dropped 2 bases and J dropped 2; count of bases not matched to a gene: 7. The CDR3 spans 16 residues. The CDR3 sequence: CASSQLTGGLNYGYTF. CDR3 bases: TGCGCCAGCAGCCAACTAACAGGGGGTTTAAACTATGGCTACACCTTC.

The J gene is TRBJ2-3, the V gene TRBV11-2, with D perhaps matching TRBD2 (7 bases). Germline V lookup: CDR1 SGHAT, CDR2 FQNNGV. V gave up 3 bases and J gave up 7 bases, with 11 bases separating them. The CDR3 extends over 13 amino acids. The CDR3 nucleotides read TGTGCCAGCAGCTTCGGGGGGCTAAATACGCAGTATTTT. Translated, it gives CASSFGGLNTQYF.

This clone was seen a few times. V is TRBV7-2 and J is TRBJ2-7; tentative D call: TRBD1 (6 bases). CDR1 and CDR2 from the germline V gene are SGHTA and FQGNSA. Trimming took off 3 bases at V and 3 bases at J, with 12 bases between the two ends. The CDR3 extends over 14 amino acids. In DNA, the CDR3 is TGTGCCAGCAGCTTGGGGCAGGGGTTCTACGAGCAGTACTTC. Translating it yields CASSLGQGFYEQYF.

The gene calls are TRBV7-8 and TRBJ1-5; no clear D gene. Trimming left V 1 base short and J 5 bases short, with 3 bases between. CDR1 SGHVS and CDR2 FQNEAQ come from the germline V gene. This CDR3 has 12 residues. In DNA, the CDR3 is TGTGCCAGCAGCTTAGGAGATCAGCCCCAGCATTTT. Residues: CASSLGDQPQHF.

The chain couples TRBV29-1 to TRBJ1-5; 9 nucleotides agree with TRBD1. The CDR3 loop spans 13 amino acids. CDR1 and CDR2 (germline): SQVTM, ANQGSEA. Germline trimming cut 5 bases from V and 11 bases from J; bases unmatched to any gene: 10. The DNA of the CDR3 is TGCAGCGTTCTCGGGACAGGGCTAACGACCCAGCATTTT. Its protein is CSVLGTGLTTQHF. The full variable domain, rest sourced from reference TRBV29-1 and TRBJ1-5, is SAVISQKPSRDICQRGTSLTIQCQVDSQVTMMFWYRQQPGQSLTLIATANQGSEATYESGFVIDKFPISRPNLTFSTLTVSNMSPEDSSIYLCSVLGTGLTTQHFGDGTRLSIL.

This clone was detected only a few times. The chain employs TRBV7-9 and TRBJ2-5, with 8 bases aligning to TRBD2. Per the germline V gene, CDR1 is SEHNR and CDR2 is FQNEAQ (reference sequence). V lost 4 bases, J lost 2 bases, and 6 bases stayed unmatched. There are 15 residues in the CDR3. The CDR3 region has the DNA TGTGCCAGCAGCTCCACCAGCGGGAGTCAAGAGACCCAGTACTTC. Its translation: CASSSTSGSQETQYF.

The CDR3 spells CASSPLSGGKETQYF. CDR3 DNA sequence: TGTGCCAGCTCACCCCTTAGCGGGGGGAAGGAGACGCAGTATTTT. This rearrangement joins TRBV18 to TRBJ2-3; 10 bases line up with TRBD2. V lost 3 bases, J lost 9 bases, and 9 bases stayed unmatched. CDR1 and CDR2 (germline): KGHSH, LQKENI. The CDR3 is 15 residues long.

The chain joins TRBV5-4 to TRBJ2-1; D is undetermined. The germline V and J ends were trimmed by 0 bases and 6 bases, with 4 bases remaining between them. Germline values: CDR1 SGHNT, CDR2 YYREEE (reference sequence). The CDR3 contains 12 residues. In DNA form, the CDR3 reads TGTGCCAGCAGCTTGGGACTCAATGAGCAGTTCTTC. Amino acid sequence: CASSLGLNEQFF.

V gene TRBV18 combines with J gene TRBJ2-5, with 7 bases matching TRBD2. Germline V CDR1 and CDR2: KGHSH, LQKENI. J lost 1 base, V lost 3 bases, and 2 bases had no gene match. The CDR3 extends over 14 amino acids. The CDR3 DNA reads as TGTGCCAGCTCACCTCTAGCGGTCCAAGAGACCCAGTACTTC. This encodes CASSPLAVQETQYF.

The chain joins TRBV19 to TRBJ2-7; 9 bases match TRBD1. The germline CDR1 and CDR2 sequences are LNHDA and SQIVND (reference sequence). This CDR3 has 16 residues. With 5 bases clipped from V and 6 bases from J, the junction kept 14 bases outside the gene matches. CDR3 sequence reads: CASSPRPTGGRFEQYF. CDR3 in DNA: TGTGCCAGTAGTCCACGCCCTACAGGGGGCAGGTTCGAGCAGTACTTC.

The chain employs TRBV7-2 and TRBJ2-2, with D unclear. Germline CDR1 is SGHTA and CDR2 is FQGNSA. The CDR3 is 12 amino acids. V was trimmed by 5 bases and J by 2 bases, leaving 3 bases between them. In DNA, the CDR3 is TGTGCCAGCAGCCCAAACACCGGGGAGCTGTTTTTT. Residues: CASSPNTGELFF.